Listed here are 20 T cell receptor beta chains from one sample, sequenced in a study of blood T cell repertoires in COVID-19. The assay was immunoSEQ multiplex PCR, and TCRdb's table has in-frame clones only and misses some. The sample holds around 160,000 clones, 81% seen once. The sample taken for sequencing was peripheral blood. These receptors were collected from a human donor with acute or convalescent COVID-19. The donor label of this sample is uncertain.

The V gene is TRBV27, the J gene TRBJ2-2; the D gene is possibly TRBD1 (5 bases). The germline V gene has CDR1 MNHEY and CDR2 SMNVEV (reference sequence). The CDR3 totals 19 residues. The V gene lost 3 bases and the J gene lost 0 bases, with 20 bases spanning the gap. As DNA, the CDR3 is TGTGCCAGCAGTTTGGTAGGGGCCCTTGGTATCTCGAACACCGGGGAGCTGTTTTTT. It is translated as CASSLVGALGISNTGELFF.

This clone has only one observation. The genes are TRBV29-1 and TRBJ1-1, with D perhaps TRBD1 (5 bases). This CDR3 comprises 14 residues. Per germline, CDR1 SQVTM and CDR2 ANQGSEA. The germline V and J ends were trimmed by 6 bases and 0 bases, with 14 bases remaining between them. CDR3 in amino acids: CSVPQELMNTEAFF. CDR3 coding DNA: TGCAGCGTCCCACAGGAACTCATGAACACTGAAGCTTTCTTT.

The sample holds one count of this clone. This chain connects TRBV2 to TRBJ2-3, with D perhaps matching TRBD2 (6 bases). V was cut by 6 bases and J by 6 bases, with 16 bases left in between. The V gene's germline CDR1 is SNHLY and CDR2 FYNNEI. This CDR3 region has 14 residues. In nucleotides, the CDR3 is TGTGCCAGCAGGGGCGGGGCCCAGACGGATACGCAGTATTTT. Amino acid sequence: CASRGGAQTDTQYF.

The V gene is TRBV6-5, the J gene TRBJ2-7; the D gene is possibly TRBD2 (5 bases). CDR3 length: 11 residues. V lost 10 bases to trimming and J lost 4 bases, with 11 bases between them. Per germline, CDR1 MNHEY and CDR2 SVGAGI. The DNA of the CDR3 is TGTGCCACAAGACGGACTTACGAGCAGTACGTC. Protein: CATRRTYEQYV.

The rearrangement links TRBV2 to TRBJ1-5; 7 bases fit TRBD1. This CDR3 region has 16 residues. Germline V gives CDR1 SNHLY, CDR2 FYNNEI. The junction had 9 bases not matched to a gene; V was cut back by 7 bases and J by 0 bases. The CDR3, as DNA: TGTGCCAGCAAGGACAGGAGCTTTCTTAGCAATCAGCCCCAGCATTTT. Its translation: CASKDRSFLSNQPQHF.

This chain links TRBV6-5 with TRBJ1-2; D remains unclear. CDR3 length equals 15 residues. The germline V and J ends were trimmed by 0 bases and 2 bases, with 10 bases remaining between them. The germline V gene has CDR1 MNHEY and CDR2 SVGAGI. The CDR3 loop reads CASSYSLRENYGYTF. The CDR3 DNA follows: TGTGCCAGCAGTTACTCGTTGAGGGAGAACTATGGCTACACCTTC.

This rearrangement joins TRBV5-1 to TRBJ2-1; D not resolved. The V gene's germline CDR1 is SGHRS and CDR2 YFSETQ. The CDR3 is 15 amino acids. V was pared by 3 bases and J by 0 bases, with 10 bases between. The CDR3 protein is CASSSPSSSYNEQFF. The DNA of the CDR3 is TGCGCCAGCAGCTCCCCCTCCAGCTCCTACAATGAGCAGTTCTTC.

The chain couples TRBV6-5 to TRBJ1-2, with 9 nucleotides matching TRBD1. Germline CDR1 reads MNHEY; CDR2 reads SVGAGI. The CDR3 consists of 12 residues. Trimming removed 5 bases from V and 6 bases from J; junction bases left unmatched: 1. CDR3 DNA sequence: TGTGCCAGCAGTCGGACAGGGGATGGCTACACCTTC. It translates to CASSRTGDGYTF.

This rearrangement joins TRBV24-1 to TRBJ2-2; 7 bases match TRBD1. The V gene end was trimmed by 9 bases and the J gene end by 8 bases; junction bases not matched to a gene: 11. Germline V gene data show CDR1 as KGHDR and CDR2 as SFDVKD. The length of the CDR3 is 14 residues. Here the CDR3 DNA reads TGTGCCACCGGACGGAAGGGGGCTCGAGGGGAGCTGTTTTTT. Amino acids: CATGRKGARGELFF.

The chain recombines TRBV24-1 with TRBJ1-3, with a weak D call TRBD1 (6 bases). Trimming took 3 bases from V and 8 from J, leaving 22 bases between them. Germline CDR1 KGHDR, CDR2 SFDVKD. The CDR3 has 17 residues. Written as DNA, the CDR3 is TGTGCCACCAGTGATCCCATCCGGGACACCCGAGGGGACACCATATATTTT. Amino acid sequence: CATSDPIRDTRGDTIYF.

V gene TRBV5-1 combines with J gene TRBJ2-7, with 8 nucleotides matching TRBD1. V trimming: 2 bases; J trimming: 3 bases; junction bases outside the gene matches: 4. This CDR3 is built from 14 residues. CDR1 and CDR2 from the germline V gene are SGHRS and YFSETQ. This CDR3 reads CASSFGTGSYEQYV. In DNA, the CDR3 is TGCGCCAGCAGCTTTGGGACAGGAAGCTACGAGCAGTACGTC.

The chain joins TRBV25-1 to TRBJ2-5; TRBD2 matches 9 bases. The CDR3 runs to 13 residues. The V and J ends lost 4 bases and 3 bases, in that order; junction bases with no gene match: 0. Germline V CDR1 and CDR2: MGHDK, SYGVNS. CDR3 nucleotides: TGTGCCAGCAGTGTAGCGGGGGAAGAGACCCAGTACTTC. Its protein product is CASSVAGEETQYF.

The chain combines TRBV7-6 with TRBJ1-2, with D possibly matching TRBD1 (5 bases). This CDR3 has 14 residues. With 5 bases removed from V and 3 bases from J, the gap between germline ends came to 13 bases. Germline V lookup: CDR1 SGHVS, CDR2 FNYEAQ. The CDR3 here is CASSPSTDYYGYTF. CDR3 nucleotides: TGTGCCAGCAGCCCCTCGACAGATTACTATGGCTACACCTTC.

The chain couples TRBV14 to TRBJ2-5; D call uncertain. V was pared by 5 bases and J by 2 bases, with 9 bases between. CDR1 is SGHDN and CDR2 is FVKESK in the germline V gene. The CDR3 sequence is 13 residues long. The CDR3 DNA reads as TGTGCCAGCAGCACCCAGATACAAGAGACCCAGTACTTC. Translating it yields CASSTQIQETQYF.

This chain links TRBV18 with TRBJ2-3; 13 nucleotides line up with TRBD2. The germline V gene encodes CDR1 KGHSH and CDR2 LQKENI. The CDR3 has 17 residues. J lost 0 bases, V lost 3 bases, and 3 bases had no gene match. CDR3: CASSPGLAGASTDTQYF. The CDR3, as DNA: TGTGCCAGCTCACCCGGACTAGCGGGGGCTAGCACAGATACGCAGTATTTT.

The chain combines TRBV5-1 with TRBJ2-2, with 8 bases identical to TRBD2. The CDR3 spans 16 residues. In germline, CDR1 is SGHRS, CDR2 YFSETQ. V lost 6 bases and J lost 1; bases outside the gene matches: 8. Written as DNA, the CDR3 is TGCGCCAGCAAGCCAGCGGGGGCCTTGAACACCGGGGAGCTGTTTTTT. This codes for CASKPAGALNTGELFF. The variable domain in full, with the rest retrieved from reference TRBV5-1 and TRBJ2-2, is KAGVTQTPRYLIKTRGQQVTLSCSPISGHRSVSWYQQTPGQGLQFLFEYFSETQRNKGNFPGRFSGRQFSNSRSEMNVSTLELGDSALYLCASKPAGALNTGELFFGEGSRLTVL.

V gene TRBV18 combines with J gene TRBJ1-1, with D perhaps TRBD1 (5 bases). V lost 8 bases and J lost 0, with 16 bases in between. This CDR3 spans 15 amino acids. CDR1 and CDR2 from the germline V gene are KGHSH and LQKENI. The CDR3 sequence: CASHTTGDLNTEAFF. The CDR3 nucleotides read TGTGCCAGCCACACCACGGGGGATCTGAACACTGAAGCTTTCTTT.

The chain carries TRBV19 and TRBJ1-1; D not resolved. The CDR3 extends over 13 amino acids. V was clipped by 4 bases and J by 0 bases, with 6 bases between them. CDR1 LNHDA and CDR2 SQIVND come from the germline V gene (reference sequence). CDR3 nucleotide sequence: TGTGCCAGTAGTAGCGATCTGAACACTGAAGCTTTCTTT. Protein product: CASSSDLNTEAFF.

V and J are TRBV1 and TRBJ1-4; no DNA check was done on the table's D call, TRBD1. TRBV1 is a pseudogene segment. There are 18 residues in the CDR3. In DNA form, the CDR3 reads TGCACCAGCAGCCCACGGGACAGGGAGGGCAAATGGGGTGAAAAACTGTTTTTT. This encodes CTSSPRDREGKWGEKLFF.

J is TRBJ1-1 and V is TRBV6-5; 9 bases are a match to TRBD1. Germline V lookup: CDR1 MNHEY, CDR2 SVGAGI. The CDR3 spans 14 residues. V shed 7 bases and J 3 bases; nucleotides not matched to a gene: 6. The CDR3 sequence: CASINRGRDTEAFF. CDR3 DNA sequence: TGTGCCAGCATTAACAGGGGGCGAGACACTGAAGCTTTCTTT.